These 3 T cell receptor beta chains were all obtained from the same sample, sequenced in a study of T cell clonality in common variable immunodeficiency. Only in-frame clones appear in the TCRdb table, and some are missing; sequencing was by immunoSEQ multiplex PCR. The sample contains 55,000 to 65,000 clones, none of them singletons. The sequencing sample was made of peripheral blood mononuclear cells. These receptors all come from a person between 18 and 70 years old in good health.

This clone was counted many times. Here the CDR3 reads CSARVVGTVQEKLFF. CDR3 DNA, as far as it was read: TGCAGTGCTAGAGTCGTCGGGACTGTCCAGGAAAAA. The V and J genes are TRBV20-1 and TRBJ1-4, with a possible D match to TRBD1 (5 bases). The read finishes 3 residues shy of the CDR3 end, and the germline J gene is used to complete it. This CDR3 has 15 amino acids. Germline values: CDR1 DFQATT, CDR2 SNEGSKA (reference sequence). Trimming shortened V by 1 base and J by 8 bases, and 17 bases separated the two germline ends.

This clone has at least ten counts. CDR3 loop: CAWSVGTSSYNEQFF. Incomplete CDR3 DNA: TGTGCCTGGAGTGTAGGGACTAGCTCCTACAATGAG. The J gene is TRBJ2-1, the V gene TRBV30; TRBD2 matches at 8 bases. The CDR3 extends 3 residues past the end of the read, so its final part is completed from the germline J gene. The CDR3 extends over 15 amino acids. Germline assignment: CDR1 GTSNPN and CDR2 SVGIG (reference sequence). Trimming cost V 0 bases and J 0 bases; bases outside gene matches: 1.

This clone came up many times. The read terminates 3 residues ahead of where the CDR3 ends, so the germline J gene completes it. This chain links TRBV5-1 with TRBJ2-1, with TRBD1 identical over 8 bases. Looked up from germline, CDR1 is SGHRS and CDR2 is YFSETQ. This CDR3 comprises 15 residues. The V segment lost 2 bases and the J segment 2 bases; nucleotides outside the gene matches: 3. The sequenced part of the CDR3 DNA is TGCGCCAGCAGCTTTTCAGGGGGCGCCTACAATGAG. It is translated as CASSFSGGAYNE. The entire CDR3 sequence reads CASSFSGGAYNEQFF.